This T cell receptor (beta chain) was observed in a study of response to subunit inactivated influenza vaccine. General study results and limits: Authors suggested few new T cells are recruited by each seasonal influenza vaccination.

The CDR3 runs to 15 residues. V lost 1 base, J lost 3 bases, and 11 bases lay in between. Germline CDR1 SGHNT, CDR2 YYREEE (reference sequence). One entry per CDR3 protein results from TCRdb running MiXCR on the RT-PCR reads. The repertoire holds over 400,000 distinct CDR3 sequences, with over 10% as singletons. Points on this clonotype: Its antigen is currently unknown.

V is TRBV5-4 and J is TRBJ2-4; D is perhaps TRBD2 (5 bases). The sequenced sample was PBMCs from blood, obtained about 40 days after vaccination. This TCR derives from a man between 45 and 60 years old who received an inactivated influenza vaccine. CDR3: CASSLSSLGKNIQYF. The DNA for the CDR3 is TGTGCCAGCAGCTTGAGCTCACTAGGCAAAAACATTCAGTACTTC.